The rows below give T cell receptor beta chains drawn from one sample of a study of blood T cell repertoires in COVID-19. Profiled with immunoSEQ multiplex PCR; TCRdb holds only in-frame clones, not every one. The data hold roughly 79,000 clones, with roughly 89% observed a single time. Sequences were obtained from peripheral blood. These receptors all stem from a woman aged 50 to 65 with acute or convalescent COVID-19. Both conserved end residues are part of each CDR3. D genes are given only for firm matches. Size is omitted from some rows. Given values are once, few, many or a class for expanded clones.

v_call: TRBV7-2; d_call: TRBD1; cdr3_length: 14; j_call: TRBJ1-4; clone_size: once; cdr3_aa: CASSKDRTGEKLFF; cdr3_nt: TGTGCCAGCAGCAAGGACAGGACAGGGGAAAAACTGTTTTTT
v_call: TRBV7-9; d_call: .; cdr3_length: 15; j_call: TRBJ1-2; clone_size: .; cdr3_aa: CASSLRGEVGYGYTF; cdr3_nt: TGTGCCAGCAGCTTACGGGGGGAGGTTGGTTATGGCTACACCTTC
v_call: TRBV6-5; d_call: .; cdr3_length: 14; j_call: TRBJ2-7; clone_size: few; cdr3_aa: CASSTSDRAYEQYF; cdr3_nt: TGTGCCAGCAGTACCTCGGACAGAGCCTACGAGCAGTACTTC
v_call: TRBV7-9; d_call: TRBD2; cdr3_length: 16; j_call: TRBJ2-2; clone_size: .; cdr3_aa: CASSFVPGLAPGELFF; cdr3_nt: TGTGCCAGCAGCTTCGTCCCGGGACTAGCCCCCGGGGAGCTGTTTTTT
v_call: TRBV7-3; d_call: .; cdr3_length: 13; j_call: TRBJ2-3; clone_size: .; cdr3_aa: CASSSGHTDTQYF; cdr3_nt: TGTGCCAGCAGCTCAGGACACACAGATACGCAGTATTTT
v_call: TRBV11-2; d_call: TRBD1; cdr3_length: 14; j_call: TRBJ1-6; clone_size: once; cdr3_aa: CASSQQGGNSPLHF; cdr3_nt: TGTGCCAGCAGCCAGCAGGGGGGAAATTCACCCCTCCACTTT
v_call: TRBV7-9; d_call: .; cdr3_length: 13; j_call: TRBJ2-3; clone_size: .; cdr3_aa: CASSSTAVGTQYF; cdr3_nt: TGTGCCAGCAGTAGCACTGCGGTGGGTACGCAGTATTTT
v_call: TRBV25-1; d_call: .; cdr3_length: 15; j_call: TRBJ1-5; clone_size: .; cdr3_aa: CASAPGVNSNQPQHF; cdr3_nt: TGTGCCAGCGCCCCGGGGGTGAATAGCAATCAGCCCCAGCATTTT
v_call: TRBV4-3; d_call: .; cdr3_length: 16; j_call: TRBJ2-2; clone_size: .; cdr3_aa: CASSPYSTANTGELFF; cdr3_nt: TGCGCCAGCAGCCCCTACTCTACTGCGAACACCGGGGAGCTGTTTTTT
v_call: TRBV5-4; d_call: .; cdr3_length: 16; j_call: TRBJ1-4; clone_size: .; cdr3_aa: CASSLGSAAGSEKLFF; cdr3_nt: TGTGCCAGCAGCTTGGGATCGGCCGCCGGGAGTGAAAAACTGTTTTTT
v_call: TRBV19; d_call: .; cdr3_length: 14; j_call: TRBJ1-1; clone_size: .; cdr3_aa: CASSTAGRYTEAFF; cdr3_nt: TGTGCCAGTAGCACCGCAGGGAGGTACACTGAAGCTTTCTTT
v_call: TRBV5-4; d_call: .; cdr3_length: 15; j_call: TRBJ2-1; clone_size: .; cdr3_aa: CASSADGSSYNEQFF; cdr3_nt: TGTGCCAGCAGCGCGGACGGGAGCTCCTACAATGAGCAGTTCTTC
v_call: TRBV6-5; d_call: .; cdr3_length: 11; j_call: TRBJ2-7; clone_size: .; cdr3_aa: CASGTLPEQYF; cdr3_nt: TGTGCCAGCGGCACCCTCCCGGAGCAGTACTTC
v_call: TRBV6-5; d_call: .; cdr3_length: 13; j_call: TRBJ2-7; clone_size: .; cdr3_aa: CASITREPYEQYF; cdr3_nt: TGTGCCAGCATAACTCGGGAGCCCTACGAGCAGTACTTC
v_call: TRBV6-1; d_call: .; cdr3_length: 13; j_call: TRBJ2-7; clone_size: .; cdr3_aa: CASSDVGSLEQYF; cdr3_nt: TGTGCCAGCAGTGATGTGGGCTCCCTCGAGCAGTACTTC
v_call: TRBV5-1; d_call: .; cdr3_length: 14; j_call: TRBJ1-6; clone_size: .; cdr3_aa: CASSPDRYNSPLHF; cdr3_nt: TGCGCCAGCAGCCCCGACAGATATAATTCACCCCTCCACTTT
v_call: TRBV18; d_call: .; cdr3_length: 13; j_call: TRBJ1-2; clone_size: .; cdr3_aa: CASSPAGNYGYTF; cdr3_nt: TGTGCCAGCTCACCGGCGGGCAACTATGGCTACACCTTC
v_call: TRBV19; d_call: TRBD1; cdr3_length: 14; j_call: TRBJ1-6; clone_size: .; cdr3_aa: CASSNRGGNSPLHF; cdr3_nt: TGTGCCAGTAGCAACAGGGGCGGTAATTCACCCCTCCACTTT
v_call: TRBV15; d_call: TRBD1; cdr3_length: 15; j_call: TRBJ2-1; clone_size: .; cdr3_aa: CATSSEDRDAGEQFF; cdr3_nt: TGTGCCACCAGCAGTGAAGACAGGGACGCGGGTGAGCAGTTCTTC
v_call: TRBV3-1/TRBV3-2; d_call: .; cdr3_length: 14; j_call: TRBJ1-2; clone_size: .; cdr3_aa: CASSQGGGTYGYTF; cdr3_nt: TGTGCCAGCAGCCAAGGGGGGGGGACCTATGGCTACACCTTC
v_call: TRBV5-8; d_call: .; cdr3_length: 16; j_call: TRBJ1-3; clone_size: .; cdr3_aa: CASSLQQPDSGNTIYF; cdr3_nt: TGTGCCAGCAGCTTGCAACAGCCCGACTCTGGAAACACCATATATTTT
v_call: TRBV3-1/TRBV3-2; d_call: TRBD2; cdr3_length: 15; j_call: TRBJ2-1; clone_size: .; cdr3_aa: CASSRRLAGGGEQFF; cdr3_nt: TGTGCCAGCAGCCGGCGACTAGCGGGGGGCGGTGAGCAGTTCTTC
v_call: TRBV28; d_call: .; cdr3_length: 15; j_call: TRBJ1-3; clone_size: .; cdr3_aa: CASSPGGAVGNTIYF; cdr3_nt: TGTGCCAGCAGCCCGGGCGGGGCAGTTGGAAACACCATATATTTT
v_call: TRBV28; d_call: .; cdr3_length: 15; j_call: TRBJ1-1; clone_size: .; cdr3_aa: CASSSRRGGNTEAFF; cdr3_nt: TGTGCCAGCAGTTCTAGAAGGGGGGGCAACACTGAAGCTTTCTTT
v_call: TRBV21-1; d_call: .; cdr3_length: 16; j_call: TRBJ1-1; clone_size: .; cdr3_aa: CASSLSLTGSYGEAFF; cdr3_nt: TGTGCCAGCAGCCTCTCTCTGACAGGGAGTTACGGTGAAGCTTTCTTT
v_call: TRBV18; d_call: TRBD2; cdr3_length: 19; j_call: TRBJ2-3; clone_size: once; cdr3_aa: CASSPRGLAGEASTDTQYF; cdr3_nt: TGTGCCAGCTCACCACGTGGACTAGCGGGGGAGGCGAGCACAGATACGCAGTATTTT
v_call: TRBV11-2; d_call: .; cdr3_length: 14; j_call: TRBJ1-1; clone_size: once; cdr3_aa: CASSLRPGITEAFF; cdr3_nt: TGTGCCAGCAGCTTACGACCAGGAATCACTGAAGCTTTCTTT
v_call: TRBV7-3; d_call: TRBD1; cdr3_length: 14; j_call: TRBJ2-7; clone_size: .; cdr3_aa: CASSPGQGRLSMYF; cdr3_nt: TGTGCCAGCAGCCCGGGACAGGGACGTTTATCTATGTACTTC
v_call: TRBV7-9; d_call: TRBD1; cdr3_length: 14; j_call: TRBJ1-2; clone_size: few; cdr3_aa: CASSLEQGYYGYTF; cdr3_nt: TGTGCCAGCAGCTTGGAACAGGGGTACTATGGCTACACCTTC
v_call: TRBV7-9; d_call: TRBD1; cdr3_length: 14; j_call: TRBJ1-2; clone_size: few; cdr3_aa: CASTPTGWDYGYTF; cdr3_nt: TGTGCCAGCACCCCGACAGGGTGGGACTATGGCTACACCTTC
v_call: TRBV7-9; d_call: .; cdr3_length: 10; j_call: TRBJ1-1; clone_size: .; cdr3_aa: CASSLYEAFF; cdr3_nt: TGTGCCAGCAGCTTATATGAAGCTTTCTTT
v_call: TRBV6-5; d_call: TRBD2; cdr3_length: 14; j_call: TRBJ2-1; clone_size: .; cdr3_aa: CASQSGSSYNEQFF; cdr3_nt: TGTGCCAGCCAGAGCGGGAGCTCCTACAATGAGCAGTTCTTC
v_call: TRBV21-1; d_call: .; cdr3_length: 15; j_call: TRBJ1-6; clone_size: .; cdr3_aa: CASSQWRESNSPLHF; cdr3_nt: TGTGCCAGCAGCCAGTGGAGGGAGTCTAATTCACCCCTCCACTTT
v_call: TRBV2; d_call: .; cdr3_length: 15; j_call: TRBJ1-3; clone_size: .; cdr3_aa: CASSDPRARGNTIYF; cdr3_nt: TGTGCCAGCAGTGACCCCAGGGCTAGGGGAAACACCATATATTTT
v_call: TRBV5-1; d_call: .; cdr3_length: 16; j_call: TRBJ1-3; clone_size: .; cdr3_aa: CASSLGGGPSGNTIYF; cdr3_nt: TGCGCCAGCAGCTTGGGCGGCGGCCCTTCTGGAAACACCATATATTTT
v_call: TRBV28; d_call: .; cdr3_length: 13; j_call: TRBJ1-1; clone_size: .; cdr3_aa: CASRTGRNTEAFF; cdr3_nt: TGTGCCAGCAGGACTGGGAGAAACACTGAAGCTTTCTTT
v_call: TRBV25-1; d_call: TRBD1; cdr3_length: 14; j_call: TRBJ1-5; clone_size: .; cdr3_aa: CASSDLTGLEPQHF; cdr3_nt: TGTGCCAGCAGTGACTTGACAGGGTTGGAGCCCCAGCATTTT
v_call: TRBV7-2; d_call: TRBD1; cdr3_length: 14; j_call: TRBJ1-1; clone_size: .; cdr3_aa: CASSPQGQDTEAFF; cdr3_nt: TGTGCCAGCAGCCCACAGGGGCAGGACACTGAAGCTTTCTTT
v_call: TRBV5-1; d_call: .; cdr3_length: 14; j_call: TRBJ1-4; clone_size: .; cdr3_aa: CASTLGGPNEKLFF; cdr3_nt: TGCGCCAGCACCCTAGGGGGACCTAATGAAAAACTGTTTTTT
v_call: TRBV30; d_call: .; cdr3_length: 14; j_call: TRBJ1-4; clone_size: .; cdr3_aa: CAWSVGGIDEKLFF; cdr3_nt: TGTGCCTGGAGTGTGGGGGGAATCGATGAAAAACTGTTTTTT
v_call: TRBV29-1; d_call: .; cdr3_length: 16; j_call: TRBJ2-5; clone_size: .; cdr3_aa: CSVEFGGITGSETQYF; cdr3_nt: TGCAGCGTTGAGTTCGGGGGAATAACCGGATCGGAGACCCAGTACTTC
v_call: TRBV7-9; d_call: .; cdr3_length: 17; j_call: TRBJ2-1; clone_size: .; cdr3_aa: CASSLDMDTWRHNEQFF; cdr3_nt: TGTGCCAGCAGCCTAGATATGGACACTTGGAGACACAATGAGCAGTTCTTC
v_call: TRBV6-5; d_call: .; cdr3_length: 15; j_call: TRBJ1-5; clone_size: .; cdr3_aa: CASSQSGLGNQPQHF; cdr3_nt: TGTGCCAGCAGTCAATCTGGGCTCGGCAATCAGCCCCAGCATTTT
v_call: TRBV19; d_call: .; cdr3_length: 12; j_call: TRBJ1-2; clone_size: once; cdr3_aa: CAIHSVGYGYTF; cdr3_nt: TGTGCCATCCACTCGGTCGGCTATGGCTACACCTTC
v_call: TRBV7-9; d_call: .; cdr3_length: 13; j_call: TRBJ1-2; clone_size: .; cdr3_aa: CASSLVGANGYTF; cdr3_nt: TGTGCCAGCAGCTTAGTGGGGGCCAATGGCTACACCTTC
v_call: TRBV3-1/TRBV3-2; d_call: .; cdr3_length: 13; j_call: TRBJ2-3; clone_size: few; cdr3_aa: CASSQDRGHTQYF; cdr3_nt: TGTGCCAGCAGCCAAGATAGGGGCCATACGCAGTATTTT
v_call: TRBV6-5; d_call: TRBD2; cdr3_length: 15; j_call: TRBJ2-5; clone_size: .; cdr3_aa: CATSGSGTSYETQYF; cdr3_nt: TGTGCCACCAGCGGCTCCGGGACTAGCTACGAGACCCAGTACTTC
v_call: TRBV27; d_call: .; cdr3_length: 14; j_call: TRBJ1-6; clone_size: .; cdr3_aa: CASSGQGLGSPLHF; cdr3_nt: TGTGCCAGCAGCGGGCAGGGCCTGGGATCACCCCTCCACTTT
v_call: TRBV28; d_call: TRBD1; cdr3_length: 17; j_call: TRBJ2-4; clone_size: .; cdr3_aa: CASSPGQGARAKNIQYF; cdr3_nt: TGTGCCAGCAGTCCGGGACAGGGGGCGCGAGCCAAAAACATTCAGTACTTC
v_call: TRBV5-6; d_call: .; cdr3_length: 13; j_call: TRBJ2-7; clone_size: .; cdr3_aa: CASSLSISYEQYF; cdr3_nt: TGTGCCAGCAGCTTGTCCATCTCCTACGAGCAGTACTTC
v_call: TRBV7-2; d_call: .; cdr3_length: 12; j_call: TRBJ1-2; clone_size: .; cdr3_aa: CASSLTGNGYTF; cdr3_nt: TGTGCCAGCAGCTTAACCGGTAATGGCTACACCTTC
v_call: TRBV5-1; d_call: .; cdr3_length: 15; j_call: TRBJ1-2; clone_size: .; cdr3_aa: CASSSGHPGVYGYTF; cdr3_nt: TGCGCCAGCAGCTCCGGACACCCGGGGGTCTATGGCTACACCTTC
v_call: TRBV19; d_call: TRBD2; cdr3_length: 17; j_call: TRBJ2-3; clone_size: .; cdr3_aa: CASSIAGLAGTTDTQYF; cdr3_nt: TGTGCCAGTAGTATTGCGGGGCTAGCGGGGACCACAGATACGCAGTATTTT
v_call: TRBV9; d_call: .; cdr3_length: 16; j_call: TRBJ1-4; clone_size: .; cdr3_aa: CASSVGIGQPNEKLFF; cdr3_nt: TGTGCCAGCAGCGTAGGTATTGGACAGCCTAATGAAAAACTGTTTTTT